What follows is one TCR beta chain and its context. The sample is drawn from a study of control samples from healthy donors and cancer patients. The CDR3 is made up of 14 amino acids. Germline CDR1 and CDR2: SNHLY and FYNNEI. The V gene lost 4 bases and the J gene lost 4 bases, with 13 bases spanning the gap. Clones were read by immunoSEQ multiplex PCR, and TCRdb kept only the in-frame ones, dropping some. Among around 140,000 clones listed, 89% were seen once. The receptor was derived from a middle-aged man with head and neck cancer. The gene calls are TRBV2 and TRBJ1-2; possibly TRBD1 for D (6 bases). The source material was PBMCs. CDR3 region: CASSGGQLGYGYTF. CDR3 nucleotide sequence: TGTGCCAGCAGTGGAGGACAGCTGGGCTATGGCTACACCTTC.